The 6 T cell receptor beta chains presented below share a single source sample, sequenced in a study of molecular identifiers for immune sequencing clone quantification. TCRdb passed the PCR reads through MiXCR, listing each CDR3 protein once. Of under 65,000 distinct CDR3 sequences in the sample, almost 25% were seen once. The specimen was naive CD8+ T cells from blood, with Jurkat cell RNA spiked in. The subset denotes: FACS-sorted CD8+CD4-CCR7+CD45RA+ naive T cells. These receptors were taken from a human donor in good health. Some libraries in this study had Jurkat cell RNA spiked in.

This clonotype was seen repeatedly, ten times or more. The chain recombines TRBV6-6 with TRBJ2-7, with 10 bases fitting TRBD2. With V trimmed by 2 bases and J by 2 bases, 9 bases remained unmatched. Germline V gene data show CDR1 as MNHNY and CDR2 as SVGAGI (reference sequence). This CDR3 contains 17 residues. This CDR3 reads CASSYPSTSGVPYEQYF. Written as DNA, the CDR3 is TGTGCCAGCAGTTACCCCTCAACTAGCGGGGTGCCCTACGAGCAGTACTTC.

To note about this clonotype: A much larger clone differs by one base, so this may be a read error. The rearrangement uses TRBV20-1 and TRBJ2-7, with D uncertain. CDR1 is DFQATT, CDR2 SNEGSKA, per germline (reference sequence). The CDR3 spans 14 residues. Trimming pared 2 bases from V and 2 bases from J, leaving 13 bases between. CDR3 nucleotides: TGCAGTGCTAGAAATTCGGCGGCGGCCTACGAGCAGTACTTC. It encodes CSARNSAAAYEQYF.

This clonotype came up many times. The gene calls are TRBV27 and TRBJ2-2; D might be TRBD2 (5 bases). Germline V gene sequence: CDR1 MNHEY, CDR2 SMNVEV (reference sequence). V dropped 2 bases and J dropped 4 bases, with 14 bases sitting between them. The CDR3 has 16 residues. The CDR3 nucleotides read TGTGCCAGCAGTTTAATCCAGGTTGGAGGCACCGGGGAGCTGTTTTTT. Translated: CASSLIQVGGTGELFF.

This clonotype came up many times. The chain employs TRBV29-1 and TRBJ2-1; weak D call: TRBD2 (5 bases). Germline V gene lookup returns CDR1 SQVTM and CDR2 ANQGSEA. The CDR3 loop spans 12 amino acids. The V end lost 8 bases, the J end lost 6 bases, and 14 bases lay between the germline ends. The CDR3 region has the DNA TGCAGCTTCGAGGGAACCGCCAATGAGCAGTTCTTC. Amino acid sequence: CSFEGTANEQFF.

As concerns this clonotype: This may come from a read error, since a much larger clone is one base off. The chain joins TRBV5-8 to TRBJ1-5; TRBD1 might be the D (6 bases). Deletions cut 0 bases from V and 6 bases from J, with 16 bases between. The CDR3 is 16 residues long. Germline CDR1 SGHTS, CDR2 YDEGEE. The CDR3 sequence is CASSLGQALGGQPQHF. The CDR3, as DNA: TGTGCCAGCAGCTTGGGACAGGCCTTAGGGGGTCAGCCCCAGCATTTT. Based on the CDR3 plus reference TRBV5-8 and TRBJ1-5, the full variable domain is EAGVTQSPTHLIKTRGQQATLRCSPISGHTSVYWYQQALGLGLQFLLWYDEGEERNRGNFPPRFSGRQFPNYSSELNVNALELEDSALYLCASSLGQALGGQPQHFGDGTRLSIL.

This clonotype showed up many times. This rearrangement joins TRBV5-4 to TRBJ2-4, with TRBD1 matching 8 bases. Germline CDR1 reads SGHNT; CDR2 reads YYREEE (reference sequence). After removal of 4 bases from V and 0 bases from J, the junction contained 6 bases not matched to a gene. The CDR3 totals 16 residues. The CDR3 DNA follows: TGTGCCAGCAGCCGGTTGGACAGGGAAGCCAAAAACATTCAGTACTTC. It codes for CASSRLDREAKNIQYF. Full variable domain (remainder filled in from reference TRBV5-4 and TRBJ2-4): ETGVTQSPTHLIKTRGQQVTLRCSSQSGHNTVSWYQQALGQGPQFIFQYYREEENGRGNFPPRFSGLQFPNYSSELNVNALELDDSALYLCASSRLDREAKNIQYFGAGTRLSVL.